This T cell receptor (beta chain) was documented in a study of shared clonotypes between healthy human individuals. Study results and caveats: What limited the represented genetic and exposure-history diversity was the small number of donors. It was expected that sequencing depth would affect clonotype sharing among donors.

This clone has only a few counts. The antigen is undetermined. Germline values: CDR1 SGDLS, CDR2 YYNGEE. This CDR3 spans 14 amino acids. V lost 2 bases, J lost 11 bases, and 19 bases lay in between. Under the authors' procedure: Filtering of immunoSEQ junctional sequences could not match full-length read filtering. Sequenced by immunoSEQ multiplex PCR; TCRdb stores in-frame clones only, minus some. V, J and clone size are taken as reported in that table, and D and trimming were inferred from the DNA itself. The sample contains about 560,000 clones, around 77% of which appear only once. The receptor comes from a woman aged 40 to 55 in good health. Some clones in this sample may be carry-over from other donors' samples. The sequencing sample was made of PBMCs. V usage is TRBV9 and J usage is TRBJ1-1; possible D gene TRBD1, 6 bases. The CDR3: CASSVGQPEVSAFF. CDR3 DNA sequence: TGTGCCAGCAGCGTCGGACAGCCGGAGGTTAGTGCTTTCTTT. The whole variable domain, filled in from reference TRBV9 and TRBJ1-1, reads DSGVTQTPKHLITATGQRVTLRCSPRSGDLSVYWYQQSLDQGLQFLIQYYNGEERAKGNILERFSAQQFPDLHSELNLSSLELGDSALYFCASSVGQPEVSAFFGQGTRLTVV.